The entry below gives a single T cell receptor (beta chain) sequence along with its context. Losses at the gene ends were 1 base for V and 7 bases for J; bases not matched to a gene: 5. This CDR3 spans 15 amino acids. Germline lookup yields CDR1 SGHRS and CDR2 YFSETQ. Sequenced by immunoSEQ multiplex PCR; TCRdb stores in-frame clones only, minus some. The sample carries 200,000 to 250,000 clones, roughly 80% recorded once. The entry originates in a study of blood T cell repertoires in COVID-19. Sequencing was performed on peripheral blood. The sequence was collected from a woman of 80 years or more with COVID-19, enrolled during active disease. The J gene is TRBJ2-1, the V gene TRBV5-1, with 10 nucleotides matching TRBD2. The CDR3 protein is CASSLQSGRVNEQFF. CDR3 nucleotide sequence: TGCGCCAGCAGCTTGCAGAGCGGGAGGGTAAATGAGCAGTTCTTC.